Described below is a single T cell receptor (beta chain) sequence and its context. Assay execution proceeded at the deep level. Produced via immunoSEQ multiplex PCR; TCRdb's table is partial and in-frame only. The sample includes 1,400,000 or so clones, 98% of them seen just once. The data are from a study of shared clonotypes between healthy human individuals. Study summary: Per donor, CD8 memory used one plate, CD8 naive used two, CD4 memory used three and CD4 naive used three.

CDR1 is MGHRA, CDR2 YSYEKL, per germline. The CDR3 is made up of 17 amino acids. V lost 4 bases and J lost 0; bases outside the gene matches: 9. Sequencing was performed on naive CD4+ T cells sorted from blood. The subset denotes: CD45RA+ positively selected. The chain carries TRBV4-1 and TRBJ1-1; TRBD1 aligns across 9 bases. The clonotype comes from a man younger than 45 in good health. The CDR3: CASSLGGQGGVNTEAFF. The CDR3 DNA reads TGCGCCAGCAGCCTGGGGGGACAGGGAGGGGTGAACACTGAAGCTTTCTTT.